This is a list of T cell receptor beta chains from one sample in a study of shared clonotypes between healthy human individuals. Sequencing used immunoSEQ multiplex PCR; TCRdb keeps in-frame clones, though not all of them. This sample carries more than 500,000 clones, approximately 96% of them seen once, and the ten largest clones take 0.11%. Input material: naive CD8+ T cells sorted from blood. These receptor sequences come from a young woman in good health. Both conserved end residues are part of each CDR3. Clone size is not always given. Where it is, it says once, few, many or a class for expanded clones.

CDR3 length: 15; clone size: -; V gene: TRBV7-6; CDR3 protein: CASSLASAGYNEQFF
CDR3 length: 12; clone size: -; V gene: TRBV2; CDR3 protein: CASSVGAYGYTF
CDR3 length: 15; clone size: -; V gene: TRBV2; CDR3 protein: CASSLARFSSYEQYF
CDR3 length: 15; clone size: -; V gene: TRBV27; CDR3 protein: CASSSGTGNNQPQHF
CDR3 length: 11; clone size: -; V gene: TRBV27; CDR3 protein: CASSLGDEQYF
CDR3 length: 16; clone size: -; V gene: TRBV6-1; CDR3 protein: CASNKARGTSGIGQFF
CDR3 length: 15; clone size: -; V gene: TRBV19; CDR3 protein: CASRDLGYSNQPQHF
CDR3 length: 13; clone size: -; V gene: TRBV13; CDR3 protein: CASSLGGDGEAFF
CDR3 length: 18; clone size: -; V gene: TRBV7-8; CDR3 protein: CASSSGLAGGPGKNIQYF
CDR3 length: 15; clone size: -; V gene: TRBV4-1; CDR3 protein: CASSIRLAGVYEQYF
CDR3 length: 15; clone size: -; V gene: TRBV11-2; CDR3 protein: CASSLCGRACDEQFF
CDR3 length: 14; clone size: -; V gene: TRBV7-6; CDR3 protein: CASSQTSVYNEQFF
CDR3 length: 16; clone size: once; V gene: TRBV5-4; CDR3 protein: CASSFKRGNISYEQYF
CDR3 length: 16; clone size: -; V gene: TRBV19; CDR3 protein: CASSMVQGVSEETQYF
CDR3 length: 13; clone size: -; V gene: TRBV29-1; CDR3 protein: CSLDVGTEETQYF
CDR3 length: 16; clone size: -; V gene: TRBV5-1; CDR3 protein: CASSLGRGSGANVLTF
CDR3 length: 14; clone size: -; V gene: TRBV13; CDR3 protein: CASSALAGVYEQYF
CDR3 length: 15; clone size: -; V gene: TRBV6-6; CDR3 protein: CASSQKGLPLGEQFF
CDR3 length: 14; clone size: -; V gene: TRBV19; CDR3 protein: CASRRGLSNQPQHF
CDR3 length: 13; clone size: -; V gene: TRBV27; CDR3 protein: CASSHGDSYEQYF
CDR3 length: 13; clone size: -; V gene: TRBV27; CDR3 protein: CASRGQGSTEAFF
CDR3 length: 14; clone size: -; V gene: TRBV5-4; CDR3 protein: CASRRTGDAYEQYF
CDR3 length: 15; clone size: -; V gene: TRBV10-2; CDR3 protein: CASAGGGLAEDEQYF
CDR3 length: 16; clone size: -; V gene: TRBV15; CDR3 protein: CATSRGGSGLPETQYF
CDR3 length: 12; clone size: once; V gene: TRBV14; CDR3 protein: CASSHAGTEAFF
CDR3 length: 12; clone size: -; V gene: TRBV7-9; CDR3 protein: CASSQSTYEQYF
CDR3 length: 13; clone size: -; V gene: TRBV27; CDR3 protein: CASSLVGPHEQYF
CDR3 length: 12; clone size: -; V gene: TRBV27; CDR3 protein: CASRTAGVGYTF
CDR3 length: 15; clone size: -; V gene: TRBV13; CDR3 protein: CASSSLAGGPYEQYF
CDR3 length: 14; clone size: -; V gene: TRBV10-3; CDR3 protein: CAISESRSNQPQHF
CDR3 length: 13; clone size: -; V gene: TRBV27; CDR3 protein: CASSPYIYYGYTF
CDR3 length: 17; clone size: -; V gene: TRBV28; CDR3 protein: CASNPKGGGRQPYEQYF
CDR3 length: 14; clone size: -; V gene: TRBV7-6; CDR3 protein: CASSRGTGSYEQYF
CDR3 length: 18; clone size: -; V gene: TRBV5-1; CDR3 protein: CASSYGLAGYDLTDTQYF
CDR3 length: 14; clone size: once; V gene: TRBV4-1; CDR3 protein: CASSPRQGSQPQHF
CDR3 length: 13; clone size: -; V gene: TRBV29-1; CDR3 protein: CSVESPRADEQYF
CDR3 length: 14; clone size: -; V gene: TRBV5-6; CDR3 protein: CASSVGQGGWEQYF
CDR3 length: 17; clone size: -; V gene: TRBV28; CDR3 protein: CASSLRRTSGRQNEQYF
CDR3 length: 13; clone size: -; V gene: TRBV7-8; CDR3 protein: CASSLWEQETQYF
CDR3 length: 15; clone size: -; V gene: TRBV27; CDR3 protein: CASSLGDYSYNEQFF
CDR3 length: 15; clone size: -; V gene: TRBV19; CDR3 protein: CASSPGQVPSYEQYF
CDR3 length: 15; clone size: -; V gene: TRBV5-1; CDR3 protein: CASTDTTVDGNTIYF
CDR3 length: 12; clone size: -; V gene: TRBV29-1; CDR3 protein: CSVPGVSAEAFF